This entry is about one TCR beta chain. This entry comes from a study of shared clonotypes between healthy human individuals. Germline V gene sequence: CDR1 GTSNPN, CDR2 SVGIG (reference sequence). The CDR3 totals 15 residues. Trimming at V came to 0 bases and at J to 7 bases, leaving 10 bases not matched to a gene. Sequenced by immunoSEQ multiplex PCR; TCRdb stores in-frame clones only, minus some. In the table there are 2 million to 3 million clones, approximately 93% of which are singletons. Sequencing input: naive CD4+ T cells from PBMCs. Subset reported: CD45RA+ positively selected. The TCR originated in a man between 18 and 35 years old in good health. Some clones in this sample may be carry-over from other donors' samples. The chain carries TRBV30 and TRBJ2-7; 9 nucleotides line up with TRBD1. CDR3 sequence: CAWSVRGTGSREQYF. The CDR3 DNA sequence: TGTGCCTGGAGTGTACGGGGGACAGGGTCCAGGGAGCAGTACTTC. Combining the CDR3 with reference TRBV30 and TRBJ2-7 gives the whole variable domain SQTIHQWPATLVQPVGSPLSLECTVEGTSNPNLYWYRQAAGRGLQLLFYSVGIGQISSEVPQNLSASRPQDRQFILSSKKLLLSDSGFYLCAWSVRGTGSREQYFGPGTRLTVT.